The entry that follows covers one TCR beta chain sequence. V lost 3 bases, J lost 4 bases, and 18 bases lay in between. The CDR3 sequence is 17 residues long. Per the germline V gene, CDR1 is LGHNA and CDR2 is YSLEER. This record belongs to a study of T cell changes during pregnancy in multiple sclerosis. The assay was immunoSEQ multiplex PCR, and TCRdb's table has in-frame clones only and misses some. The sample gives approximately 41,000 clones, 90% of which show up once; more than 8.5% is in the top ten. The sequence was obtained from a female donor with multiple sclerosis, enrolled in a pregnancy study. The specimen comprised CD8+ T cells from peripheral blood mononuclear cells, sampled in the first trimester of pregnancy. The chain links TRBV4-3 to TRBJ1-4; a weak D match, TRBD1 (6 bases). For the CDR3, the DNA is TGCGCCAGCAGCCAGATTGGTAAAGGACAGCGTAATGAAAAACTGTTTTTT. Translation: CASSQIGKGQRNEKLFF.